A selection of T cell receptor beta chains follows, all from one sample in a study of spatial heterogeneity in lung cancer. TCRdb recomputed calls from the 5' RACE reads with MiXCR, one row per CDR3 protein. The table records 39,000 or so distinct CDR3 sequences, 7.5% of them present only once. The starting material was PBMCs, obtained at surgery. Receptor source: a male donor with early-stage non-small cell lung cancer. Both conserved end residues are part of each CDR3. A D gene is named only where the DNA matches it firmly. Clone size is shown for a subset of rows, as once, few, many or a class of expanded clone.

>TRBD2|17|TRBV9|TRBJ2-2|few
CASSVGLAGGSDGELFF
TGTGCCAGCAGCGTAGGACTAGCGGGGGGATCAGACGGGGAGCTGTTTTTT
>TRBD1|13|TRBV20-1|TRBJ1-5|many
CSASGTAHQPQHF
TGCAGTGCTAGCGGGACAGCCCATCAGCCCCAGCATTTT
>-|15|TRBV12-3/TRBV12-4|TRBJ2-2|many
CASSTTPRGPGELFF
TGTGCCAGCAGTACCACCCCTCGGGGTCCCGGGGAGCTGTTTTTT
>TRBD1|13|TRBV7-9|TRBJ1-2|many
CASSLTGIYGYTF
TGTGCCAGCAGCCTGACAGGGATCTATGGCTACACCTTC
>-|15|TRBV7-2|TRBJ1-5|medium-sized
CASSLGPSLNQPQHF
TGTGCCAGCAGCTTAGGCCCCTCGCTCAATCAGCCCCAGCATTTT
>-|13|TRBV6-6|TRBJ2-1|-
CAIRDPSYNEQFF
TGTGCCATCAGGGACCCCTCCTACAATGAGCAGTTCTTC
>TRBD1|14|TRBV6-7|TRBJ1-1|-
CASSPRQGDTEAFF
TGTGCCAGCAGTCCCAGACAGGGCGACACTGAAGCTTTCTTT
>TRBD2|17|TRBV11-2|TRBJ2-3|-
CASSSGGAGGYTDTQYF
TGTGCCAGCAGCTCCGGGGGAGCGGGGGGTTACACAGATACGCAGTATTTT
>TRBD2|15|TRBV19|TRBJ2-3|-
CASSPTSGSTDTQYF
TGTGCCAGTAGTCCAACTAGCGGGAGCACAGATACGCAGTATTTT
>-|14|TRBV20-1|TRBJ1-1|many
CSARVEGRNTEAFF
TGCAGTGCTAGAGTTGAGGGTAGAAACACTGAAGCTTTCTTT